The source of this T cell receptor beta chain is a study of T cells expressing NK-cell markers. Points from the study as a whole: Dominant NKG2C+ clonotypes accounted for roughly 1.0-7.0% of CD8+ T cells in more than 5 donors. Clarity on HCMV specificity was lacking for the expanded NKG2C+ T cell clones.

This CDR3 has 14 residues. Germline assignment: CDR1 DFQATT and CDR2 SNEGSKA (reference sequence). Template switching by 5'RACE with UMIs generated the TCR beta cDNA. TCRdb re-called the 5' RACE reads and shows each CDR3 protein once, DNA omitted. This table holds around 280,000 distinct CDR3 sequences. Note on this clonotype: Its cognate antigen is unknown.

The J gene is TRBJ2-3, the V gene TRBV20-1; checking the TCRdb D call of TRBD1 is not possible without DNA. The TCR comes from a man aged 18 to 30 in good health. Source material: blood T cells: a sorted CD56 or NKG2C T cell subset, CD4+ or CD8+ T cells, or bulk PBMC T cells (not recorded which). CDR3: CSARSAQGADTQYF.